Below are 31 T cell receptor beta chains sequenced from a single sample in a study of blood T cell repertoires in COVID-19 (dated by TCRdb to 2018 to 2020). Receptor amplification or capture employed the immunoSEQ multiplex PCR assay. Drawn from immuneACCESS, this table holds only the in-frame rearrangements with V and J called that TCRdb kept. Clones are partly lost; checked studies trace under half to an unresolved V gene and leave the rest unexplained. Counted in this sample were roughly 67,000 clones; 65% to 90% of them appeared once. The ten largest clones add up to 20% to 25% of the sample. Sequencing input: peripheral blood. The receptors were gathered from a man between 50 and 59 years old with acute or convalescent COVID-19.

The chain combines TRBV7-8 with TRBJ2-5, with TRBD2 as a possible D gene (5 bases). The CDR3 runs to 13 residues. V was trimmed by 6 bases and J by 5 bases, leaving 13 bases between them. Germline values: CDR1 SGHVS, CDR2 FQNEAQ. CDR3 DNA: TGTGCCAGCAGTTCTAGGAGGCGGGAGACCCAGTACTTC. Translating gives CASSSRRRETQYF.

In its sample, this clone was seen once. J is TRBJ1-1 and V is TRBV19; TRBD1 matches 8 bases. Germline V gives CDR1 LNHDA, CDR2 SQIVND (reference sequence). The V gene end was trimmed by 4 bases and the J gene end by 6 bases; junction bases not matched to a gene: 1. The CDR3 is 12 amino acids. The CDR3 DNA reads TGTGCCAGTAGTACAGGGGGCCCTGAAGCTTTCTTT. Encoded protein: CASSTGGPEAFF.

CDR3 amino acids: CASSRTDTQYF. The CDR3 nucleotides are TGTGCCAGCAGTCGGACAGATACGCAGTATTTT. The V call is TRBV28, the J call TRBJ2-3; D not resolved. CDR1 MDHEN and CDR2 SYDVKM come from the germline V gene. The CDR3 totals 11 residues. Trimming pared 5 bases from V and 3 bases from J, leaving 3 bases between. Looking up the rest from reference TRBV28 and TRBJ2-3 gives the full variable domain: DVKVTQSSRYLVKRTGEKVFLECVQDMDHENMFWYRQDPGLGLRLIYFSYDVKMKEKGDIPEGYSVSREKKERFSLILESASTNQTSMYLCASSRTDTQYFGPGTRLTVL.

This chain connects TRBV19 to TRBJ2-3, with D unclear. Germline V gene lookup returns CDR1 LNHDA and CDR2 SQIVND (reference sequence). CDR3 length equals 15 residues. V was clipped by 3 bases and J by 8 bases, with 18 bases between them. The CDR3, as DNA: TGTGCCAGTAGTATTTGGCAGGTTCCGATGGCTACGCAGTATTTT. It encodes CASSIWQVPMATQYF.

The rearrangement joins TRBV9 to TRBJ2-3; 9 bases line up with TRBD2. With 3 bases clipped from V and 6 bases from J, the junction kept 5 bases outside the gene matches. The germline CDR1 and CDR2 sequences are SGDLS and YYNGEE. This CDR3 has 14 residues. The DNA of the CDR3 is TGTGCCAGCAGCGCATTAGCGGGGGAGGATACGCAGTATTTT. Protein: CASSALAGEDTQYF.

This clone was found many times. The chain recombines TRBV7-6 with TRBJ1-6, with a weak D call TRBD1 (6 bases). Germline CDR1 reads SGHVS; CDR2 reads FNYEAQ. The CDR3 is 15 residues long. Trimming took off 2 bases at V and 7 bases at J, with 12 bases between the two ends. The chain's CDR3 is CASSLSSQGNSPLHF. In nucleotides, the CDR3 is TGTGCCAGCAGCTTAAGTTCACAGGGAAATTCACCCCTCCACTTT.

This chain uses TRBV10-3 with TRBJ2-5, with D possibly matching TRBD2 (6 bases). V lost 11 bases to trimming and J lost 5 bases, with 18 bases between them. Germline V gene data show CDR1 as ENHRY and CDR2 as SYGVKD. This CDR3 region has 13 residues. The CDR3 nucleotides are TGTGCCGCCTCGACTAGGGCTTTGGAGACCCAGTACTTC. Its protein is CAASTRALETQYF.

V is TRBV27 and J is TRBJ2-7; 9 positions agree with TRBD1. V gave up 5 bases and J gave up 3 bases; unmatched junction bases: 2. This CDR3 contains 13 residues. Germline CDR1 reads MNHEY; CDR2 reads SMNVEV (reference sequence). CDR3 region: CASSDRGNYEQYF. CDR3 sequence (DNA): TGTGCCAGCAGTGACAGGGGGAACTACGAGCAGTACTTC.

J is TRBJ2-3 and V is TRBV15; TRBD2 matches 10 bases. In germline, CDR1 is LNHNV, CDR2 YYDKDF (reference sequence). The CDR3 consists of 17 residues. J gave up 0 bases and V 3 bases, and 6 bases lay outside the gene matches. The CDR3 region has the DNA TGTGCCACCAGCAGGGATGGGACTAGCGCTAGCACAGATACGCAGTATTTT. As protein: CATSRDGTSASTDTQYF.

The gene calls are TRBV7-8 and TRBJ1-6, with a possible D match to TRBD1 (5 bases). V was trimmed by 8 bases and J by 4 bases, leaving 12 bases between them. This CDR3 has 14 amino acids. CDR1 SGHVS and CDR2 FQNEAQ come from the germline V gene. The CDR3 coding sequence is TGTGCCAGCGCCCGACAGACTTATAATTCACCCCTCCACTTT. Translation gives CASARQTYNSPLHF.

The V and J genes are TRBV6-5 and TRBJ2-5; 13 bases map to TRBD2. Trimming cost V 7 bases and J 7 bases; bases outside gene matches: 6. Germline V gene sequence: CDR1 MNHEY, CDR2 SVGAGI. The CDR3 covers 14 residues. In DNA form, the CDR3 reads TGTGCCAGCACCACTAGCGGGGGGGTCGGGACCCAGTACTTC. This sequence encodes CASTTSGGVGTQYF.

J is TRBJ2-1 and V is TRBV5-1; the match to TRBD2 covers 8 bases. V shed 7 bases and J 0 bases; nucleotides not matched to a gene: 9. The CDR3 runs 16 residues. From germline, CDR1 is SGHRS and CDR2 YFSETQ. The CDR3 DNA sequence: TGCGCCAGCGGGGCACGGGAGGGAGGCTCCTACAATGAGCAGTTCTTC. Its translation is CASGAREGGSYNEQFF.

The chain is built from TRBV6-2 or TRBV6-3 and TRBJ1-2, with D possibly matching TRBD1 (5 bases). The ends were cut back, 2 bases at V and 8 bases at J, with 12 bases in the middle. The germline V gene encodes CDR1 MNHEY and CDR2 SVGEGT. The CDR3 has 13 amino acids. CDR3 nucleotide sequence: TGTGCCAGCAGTTACGGCAGGGCTGGGGGCTACACCTTC. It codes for CASSYGRAGGYTF.

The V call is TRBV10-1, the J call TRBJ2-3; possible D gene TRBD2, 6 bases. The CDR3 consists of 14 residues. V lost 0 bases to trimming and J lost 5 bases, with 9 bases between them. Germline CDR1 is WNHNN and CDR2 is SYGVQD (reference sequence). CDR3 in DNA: TGCGCCAGCAGTGAGTCCGGGGGTGTAGATACGCAGTATTTT. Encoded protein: CASSESGGVDTQYF.

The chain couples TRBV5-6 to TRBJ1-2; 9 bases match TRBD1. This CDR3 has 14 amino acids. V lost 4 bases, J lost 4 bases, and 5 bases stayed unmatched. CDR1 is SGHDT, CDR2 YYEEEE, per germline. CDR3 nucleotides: TGTGCCAGCAGCCGACAGGGGGTATCCTATGGCTACACCTTC. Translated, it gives CASSRQGVSYGYTF.

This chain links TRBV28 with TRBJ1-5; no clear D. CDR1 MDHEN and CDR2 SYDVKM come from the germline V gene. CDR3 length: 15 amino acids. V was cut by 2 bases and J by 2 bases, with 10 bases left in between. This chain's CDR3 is CASSLRSVGNQPQHF. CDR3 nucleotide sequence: TGTGCCAGCAGTTTACGCAGCGTAGGCAATCAGCCCCAGCATTTT.

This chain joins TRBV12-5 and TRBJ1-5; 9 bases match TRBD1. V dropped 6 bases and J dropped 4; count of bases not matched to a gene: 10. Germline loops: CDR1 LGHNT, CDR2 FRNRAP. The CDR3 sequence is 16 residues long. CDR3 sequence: CASGPHDRGINQPQHF. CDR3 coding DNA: TGTGCTAGTGGACCCCACGACAGGGGGATAAATCAGCCCCAGCATTTT.

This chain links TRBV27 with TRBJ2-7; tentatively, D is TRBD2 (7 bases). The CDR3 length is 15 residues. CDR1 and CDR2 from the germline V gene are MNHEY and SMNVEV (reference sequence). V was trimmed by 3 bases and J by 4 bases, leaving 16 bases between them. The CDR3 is CASSFGGGGGYEQYF. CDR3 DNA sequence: TGTGCCAGCAGTTTCGGGGGCGGGGGAGGGTACGAGCAGTACTTC.

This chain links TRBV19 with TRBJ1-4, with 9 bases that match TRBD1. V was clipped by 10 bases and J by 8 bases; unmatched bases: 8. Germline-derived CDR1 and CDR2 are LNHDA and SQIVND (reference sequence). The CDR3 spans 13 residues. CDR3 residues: CATATGGREKLFF. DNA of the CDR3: TGTGCCACCGCGACAGGGGGGAGGGAAAAACTGTTTTTT.

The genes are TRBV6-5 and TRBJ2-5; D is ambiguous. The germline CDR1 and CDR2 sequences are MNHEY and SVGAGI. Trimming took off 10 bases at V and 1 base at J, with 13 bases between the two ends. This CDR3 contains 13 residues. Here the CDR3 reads CANSVALQETQYF. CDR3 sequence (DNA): TGTGCCAACAGCGTGGCTCTCCAAGAGACCCAGTACTTC.

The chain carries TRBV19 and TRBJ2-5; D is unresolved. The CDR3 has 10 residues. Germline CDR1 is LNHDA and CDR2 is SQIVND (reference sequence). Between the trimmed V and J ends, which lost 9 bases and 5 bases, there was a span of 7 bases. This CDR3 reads CASSFETQYF. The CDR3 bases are TGTGCCAGCTCGTTCGAGACCCAGTACTTC.

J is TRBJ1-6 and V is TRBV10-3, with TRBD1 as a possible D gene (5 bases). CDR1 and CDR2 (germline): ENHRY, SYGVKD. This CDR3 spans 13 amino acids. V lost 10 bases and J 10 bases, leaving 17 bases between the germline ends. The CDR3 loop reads CATRDSTGSPLHF. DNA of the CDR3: TGTGCCACACGGGACTCCACGGGATCACCCCTCCACTTT.

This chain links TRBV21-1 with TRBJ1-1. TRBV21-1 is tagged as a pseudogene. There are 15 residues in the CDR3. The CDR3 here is CASSKGRGVEIGAFF. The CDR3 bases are TGTGCCAGCAGCAAAGGTCGGGGGGTGGAAATAGGGGCTTTCTTT.

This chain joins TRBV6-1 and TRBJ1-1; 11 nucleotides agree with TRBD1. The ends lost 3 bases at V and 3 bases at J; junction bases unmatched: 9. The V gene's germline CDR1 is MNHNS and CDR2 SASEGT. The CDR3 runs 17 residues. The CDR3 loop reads CASSDPIGQGAYTEAFF. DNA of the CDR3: TGTGCCAGCAGTGACCCGATAGGACAGGGGGCTTACACTGAAGCTTTCTTT.

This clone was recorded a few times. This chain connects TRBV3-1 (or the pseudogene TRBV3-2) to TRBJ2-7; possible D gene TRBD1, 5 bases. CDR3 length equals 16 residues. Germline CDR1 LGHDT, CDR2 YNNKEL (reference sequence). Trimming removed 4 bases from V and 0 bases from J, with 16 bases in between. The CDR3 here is CASSPQGLNPSYEQYF. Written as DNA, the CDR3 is TGTGCCAGCAGCCCCCAGGGTCTCAACCCCTCCTACGAGCAGTACTTC.

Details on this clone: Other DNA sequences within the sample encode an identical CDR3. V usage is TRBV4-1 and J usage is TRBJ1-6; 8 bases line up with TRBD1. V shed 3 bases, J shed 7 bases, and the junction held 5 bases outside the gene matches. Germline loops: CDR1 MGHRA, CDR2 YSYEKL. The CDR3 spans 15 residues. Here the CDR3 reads CASSQGPGGNSPLHF. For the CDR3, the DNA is TGCGCCAGCAGCCAGGGGCCAGGGGGCAATTCACCCCTCCACTTT.

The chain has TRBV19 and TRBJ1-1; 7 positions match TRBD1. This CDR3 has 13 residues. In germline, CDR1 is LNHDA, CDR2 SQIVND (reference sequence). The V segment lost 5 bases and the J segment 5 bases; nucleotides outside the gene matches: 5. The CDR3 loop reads CASSAHRGTEAFF. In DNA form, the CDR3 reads TGTGCCAGTAGTGCCCACAGGGGAACTGAAGCTTTCTTT.

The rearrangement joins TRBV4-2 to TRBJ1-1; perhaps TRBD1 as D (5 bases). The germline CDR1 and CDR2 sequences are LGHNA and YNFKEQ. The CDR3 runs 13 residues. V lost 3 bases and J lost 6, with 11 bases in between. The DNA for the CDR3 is TGTGCCAGCAGCCAGAGCGGGGGACCTGAAGCTTTCTTT. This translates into CASSQSGGPEAFF.

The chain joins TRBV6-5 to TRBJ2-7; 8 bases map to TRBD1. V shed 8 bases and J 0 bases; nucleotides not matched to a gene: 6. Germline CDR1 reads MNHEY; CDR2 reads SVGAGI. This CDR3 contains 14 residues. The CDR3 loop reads CASRGGQGSYEQYF. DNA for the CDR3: TGTGCCAGCCGAGGTGGACAGGGCTCCTACGAGCAGTACTTC.

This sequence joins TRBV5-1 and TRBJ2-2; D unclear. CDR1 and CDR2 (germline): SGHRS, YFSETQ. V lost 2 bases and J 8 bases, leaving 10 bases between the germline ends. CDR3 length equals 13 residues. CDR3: CASSFLGPGELFF. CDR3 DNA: TGCGCCAGCAGCTTTTTGGGCCCGGGGGAGCTGTTTTTT.

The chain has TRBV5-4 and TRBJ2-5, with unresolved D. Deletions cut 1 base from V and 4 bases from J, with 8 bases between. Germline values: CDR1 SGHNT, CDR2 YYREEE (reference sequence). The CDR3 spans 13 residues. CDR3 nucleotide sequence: TGTGCCAGCAGCTTGATCGAGAGAGAGACCCAGTACTTC. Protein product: CASSLIERETQYF. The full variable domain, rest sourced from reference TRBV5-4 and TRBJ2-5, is ETGVTQSPTHLIKTRGQQVTLRCSSQSGHNTVSWYQQALGQGPQFIFQYYREEENGRGNFPPRFSGLQFPNYSSELNVNALELDDSALYLCASSLIERETQYFGPGTRLLVL.